This T cell receptor beta chain was recovered during a study of cytomegalovirus exposure and HLA in healthy donors. Per germline, CDR1 MNHEY and CDR2 SMNVEV (reference sequence). Trimming shortened V by 8 bases and J by 6 bases, and 14 bases separated the two germline ends. The CDR3 loop spans 13 amino acids. This clone was seen a few times. Both 60 Vbeta primers and 13 Jbeta primers went into the PCR. Sequencing was performed with immunoSEQ multiplex PCR; in TCRdb, only in-frame clones are kept and a portion is missing. The sample holds 120,000 or so clones; approximately 10% are singletons and the top ten take 3.5% to 5%.

The sequenced sample was PBMCs. The TCR comes from a woman between 18 and 29 years old in good health and CMV-seropositive. This chain joins TRBV27 and TRBJ1-5, with D tentatively TRBD1 (5 bases). This CDR3 reads CASASSRAQPQHF. The CDR3 DNA is TGTGCCAGCGCATCGAGCAGGGCTCAGCCCCAGCATTTT.